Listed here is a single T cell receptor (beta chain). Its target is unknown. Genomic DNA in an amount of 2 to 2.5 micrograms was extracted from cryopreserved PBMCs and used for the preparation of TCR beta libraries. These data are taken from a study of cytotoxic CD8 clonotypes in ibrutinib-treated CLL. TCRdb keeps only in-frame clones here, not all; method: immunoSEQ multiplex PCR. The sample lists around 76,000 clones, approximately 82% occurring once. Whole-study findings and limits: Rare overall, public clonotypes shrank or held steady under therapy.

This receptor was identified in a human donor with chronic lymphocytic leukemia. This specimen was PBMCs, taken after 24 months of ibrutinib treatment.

CDR3 sequence reads: CASSLSPGQILEKLFF. DNA for the CDR3: TGTGCCAGCAGTTTATCGCCGGGACAGATACTCGAAAAACTGTTTTTT. V is TRBV27 and J is TRBJ1-4; 7 bases fit TRBD1. The germline CDR1 and CDR2 sequences are MNHEY and SMNVEV (reference sequence). The V segment lost 0 bases and the J segment 8 bases; nucleotides outside the gene matches: 9. The CDR3 sequence is 16 residues long.